The clone carrying this T cell receptor (beta chain) has at least ten counts. Its cognate antigen is unknown. TCRdb ran MiXCR on the PCR reads. Here the sample spans tens of thousands of clones, approximately 15% being singletons. This sample is drawn from a study of metastatic and nonmetastatic thyroid tumors. Study details: Blood and tumor or nodule tissue repertoires from malignant and benign thyroid patients were compared.

V was trimmed by 0 bases and J by 9 bases, leaving 12 bases between them. The CDR3 extends over 14 amino acids. The germline V gene has CDR1 MNHEY and CDR2 SVGEGT. Study outcomes and limitations: Within blood and tumor, benign nodules reportedly had significantly lower TCR beta diversity than malignant thyroid tumors did.

All patients reached thyroid surgery having received no treatment beforehand. This chain links TRBV6-2 or TRBV6-3 with TRBJ1-5; D uncertain. The source of this sequence is a male donor with papillary thyroid cancer or a benign thyroid nodule (not recorded which). Some clones in this sample may be carry-over from other donors' samples. The sample taken for sequencing was blood. The DNA of the CDR3 is TGTGCCAGCAGTTACTCAGGGAGCCCCGGGCCCCAGCATTTT. The encoded protein is CASSYSGSPGPQHF.